These 8 T cell receptor beta chains share one sample of origin, sequenced in a study of blood T cell repertoires in COVID-19. TCRdb's table, derived via immunoSEQ multiplex PCR, lists solely in-frame clones and lacks some. The sample has 250,000 to 300,000 clones, around 87% seen once. The sequenced sample consisted of peripheral blood. The source is a woman aged 55-75 years with COVID-19, enrolled during active disease.

This rearrangement joins TRBV10-1 to TRBJ2-7; TRBD1 agrees at 7 bases. The germline V gene encodes CDR1 WNHNN and CDR2 SYGVQD (reference sequence). With 6 bases clipped from V and 2 bases from J, the junction kept 4 bases outside the gene matches. The CDR3 is 13 amino acids. The chain's CDR3 is CASRGTAPYEQYF. CDR3 nucleotide sequence: TGCGCCAGCAGAGGGACAGCCCCCTACGAGCAGTACTTC.

The chain links TRBV11-3 to TRBJ2-7; maybe TRBD1 (6 bases). Germline lookup yields CDR1 SGHNT and CDR2 YENEEA. V was clipped by 1 base and J by 3 bases, with 13 bases between them. This CDR3 is 15 amino acids long. Here the CDR3 reads CASSLGAGEYYEQYF. CDR3 coding DNA: TGTGCCAGCAGCTTAGGGGCAGGGGAATACTACGAGCAGTACTTC.

CDR3 coding DNA: TGTGCCAGCTCGAGGCAACCGAACACCGGGGAGCTGTTTTTT. It translates to CASSRQPNTGELFF. This chain uses TRBV18 with TRBJ2-2; no reliable D call. This CDR3 has 14 residues. The germline CDR1 and CDR2 sequences are KGHSH and LQKENI. V gave up 6 bases and J gave up 0 bases, with 8 bases separating them.

The CDR3 loop is CAWGWTGRGQPQHF. CDR3 nucleotide sequence: TGTGCCTGGGGATGGACAGGCCGAGGGCAGCCCCAGCATTTT. The V gene is TRBV30, the J gene TRBJ1-5; TRBD1 matches at 7 bases. This CDR3 spans 14 amino acids. Germline trimming cut 5 bases from V and 7 bases from J; bases unmatched to any gene: 11. CDR1 and CDR2 (germline): GTSNPN, SVGIG (reference sequence).

The chain links TRBV2 to TRBJ1-4; D unclear. There are 13 residues in the CDR3. Germline values: CDR1 SNHLY, CDR2 FYNNEI. V lost 4 bases to trimming and J lost 8 bases, with 11 bases between them. Here the CDR3 reads CASSGTEWEKLFF. The CDR3 nucleotides are TGTGCCAGCAGTGGTACAGAATGGGAAAAACTGTTTTTT. The variable domain in full, with the rest retrieved from reference TRBV2 and TRBJ1-4, is EPEVTQTPSHQVTQMGQEVILRCVPISNHLYFYWYRQILGQKVEFLVSFYNNEISEKSEIFDDQFSVERPDGSNFTLKIRSTKLEDSAMYFCASSGTEWEKLFFGSGTQLSVL.

The genes are TRBV5-4 and TRBJ1-2; the match to TRBD1 covers 7 bases. This CDR3 contains 16 residues. Germline lookup yields CDR1 SGHNT and CDR2 YYREEE (reference sequence). Trimming at V came to 2 bases and at J to 5 bases, leaving 12 bases not matched to a gene. The CDR3 spells CASSFEGAYLPYGYTF. The DNA for the CDR3 is TGTGCCAGCAGCTTTGAGGGGGCCTACTTACCTTATGGCTACACCTTC.

V usage is TRBV3-1 (or the pseudogene TRBV3-2) and J usage is TRBJ1-3; TRBD1 matches at 9 bases. With V trimmed by 4 bases and J by 0 bases, 4 bases remained unmatched. This CDR3 is 16 amino acids long. Germline V gene data show CDR1 as LGHDT and CDR2 as YNNKEL (reference sequence). CDR3 sequence reads: CASSLMTGGSGNTIYF. Written as DNA, the CDR3 is TGTGCCAGCAGCCTCATGACAGGGGGCTCTGGAAACACCATATATTTT.

The genes are TRBV11-2 and TRBJ1-2; D is ambiguous. CDR3 length: 13 residues. The V gene lost 5 bases and the J gene lost 5 bases, with 12 bases spanning the gap. CDR1 and CDR2 (germline): SGHAT, FQNNGV. The CDR3 sequence: CASSPSSRYGYTF. The CDR3 DNA reads TGTGCCAGCAGCCCGAGTTCGAGATATGGCTACACCTTC.